This is a list of T cell receptor beta chains from one sample in a study of T cell responses to AZD1222 COVID-19 vaccine. Using immunoSEQ multiplex PCR, the repertoire was profiled, and TCRdb retains in-frame clones only, with some absent. This table holds tens of thousands of clones, just over 90% found once. The specimen was peripheral blood, collected on day 0 of MenACWY control vaccination. These receptors were taken from an adult in good health. Each CDR3 is given with its conserved first and last residue. The D gene is left open where the match is weak. Clone size appears in some rows only: once, few, many, or a class for an expanded clone.

>TRBV19|.|.|TRBJ1-4
CASSISSKLFF
TGTGCCAGTAGTATATCCTCAAAACTGTTTTTT
>TRBV7-9|.|TRBD1|TRBJ1-5
CASSHTGERNQPQHF
TGTGCCAGCAGTCACACAGGGGAGCGGAATCAGCCCCAGCATTTT
>TRBV5-1|.|TRBD1|TRBJ2-5
CASSSDRDRGSGRQETQYF
TGCGCCAGCAGCTCCGACCGGGACAGGGGGTCGGGACGGCAAGAGACCCAGTACTTC
>TRBV7-9|.|.|TRBJ2-7
CASSPSQLSSYEQYF
TGTGCCAGCAGCCCATCCCAACTGAGCTCCTACGAGCAGTACTTC
>TRBV7-6|.|TRBD2|TRBJ2-5
CASTPRAGRGETQYF
TGTGCCAGCACCCCCCGCGCAGGGAGGGGAGAGACCCAGTACTTC
>TRBV14|.|.|TRBJ1-1
CASSQEVGTEAFF
TGTGCCAGCAGCCAAGAGGTGGGCACTGAAGCTTTCTTT
>TRBV9|.|TRBD1|TRBJ2-1
CASSVGTGAWEQFF
TGTGCCAGCAGCGTGGGGACAGGGGCATGGGAGCAGTTCTTC
>TRBV30|.|.|TRBJ1-2
CASKGLVNYGYTF
TGTGCCTCTAAAGGCCTCGTTAACTATGGCTACACCTTC
>TRBV4-3|.|TRBD2|TRBJ2-3
CASSQVPGGTQYF
TGCGCCAGCAGCCAAGTGCCGGGAGGTACGCAGTATTTT
>TRBV7-9|few|TRBD1|TRBJ1-1
CASSLGQGNTEAFF
TGTGCCAGCAGCTTGGGACAGGGCAACACTGAAGCTTTCTTT
>TRBV6-2/TRBV6-3|.|TRBD1|TRBJ2-1
CASSYPGTGDYNEQFF
TGTGCCAGCAGTTACCCCGGGACAGGGGATTACAATGAGCAGTTCTTC
>TRBV2|.|.|TRBJ1-4
CASSQGHEKLFF
TGTGCCAGCAGCCAGGGGCATGAAAAACTGTTTTTT
>TRBV12-3/TRBV12-4|.|.|TRBJ1-1
CASSLGVNTEAFF
TGTGCCAGCAGTTTGGGGGTTAACACTGAAGCTTTCTTT
>TRBV6-6|.|.|TRBJ1-3
CASWGPGENGNTIYF
TGTGCCAGCTGGGGGCCAGGGGAGAACGGAAACACCATATATTTT
>TRBV19|.|TRBD1|TRBJ1-1
CASSATGEAFF
TGTGCCAGTAGCGCGACAGGGGAAGCTTTCTTT
>TRBV2|few|TRBD2|TRBJ2-7
CASRPPLLAGGDYEQYF
TGTGCCAGCCGACCCCCCCTTTTAGCGGGAGGGGACTACGAGCAGTACTTC
>TRBV14|.|.|TRBJ2-7
CASSQDYPYEQYF
TGTGCCAGCAGCCAAGATTACCCCTACGAGCAGTACTTC
>TRBV25-1|.|.|TRBJ2-5
CASSLQGGEETQYF
TGTGCCAGCAGCTTACAGGGGGGGGAAGAGACCCAGTACTTC
>TRBV6-6|.|.|TRBJ2-7
CASRASGGGYEQYF
TGTGCCAGCAGAGCCTCAGGGGGGGGTTACGAGCAGTACTTC
>TRBV29-1|.|.|TRBJ1-4
CSAKQEPNEKLFF
TGCAGCGCCAAACAGGAACCTAATGAAAAACTGTTTTTT
>TRBV10-3|.|TRBD1|TRBJ2-1
CAIRGTGHPPSSYNEQFF
TGTGCCATCAGGGGGACAGGGCACCCCCCAAGCTCCTACAATGAGCAGTTCTTC
>TRBV19|.|.|TRBJ2-5
CASSISGQYQETQYF
TGTGCCAGTAGTATTTCGGGTCAGTATCAAGAGACCCAGTACTTC
>TRBV4-3|.|.|TRBJ2-2
CASSQAGELFF
TGCGCCAGCAGCCAAGCCGGGGAGCTGTTTTTT
>TRBV10-3|.|TRBD1|TRBJ2-7
CAISDILGAGTGAYEQYF
TGTGCCATCAGTGATATTTTGGGCGCCGGGACAGGGGCTTACGAGCAGTACTTC
>TRBV5-6|.|TRBD1|TRBJ1-3
CASSLQGASGNTIYF
TGTGCCAGCAGCTTACAGGGGGCTTCTGGAAACACCATATATTTT
>TRBV14|.|.|TRBJ1-1
CASSQGSRLNTEAFF
TGTGCCAGCAGCCAAGGCAGCAGGCTGAACACTGAAGCTTTCTTT